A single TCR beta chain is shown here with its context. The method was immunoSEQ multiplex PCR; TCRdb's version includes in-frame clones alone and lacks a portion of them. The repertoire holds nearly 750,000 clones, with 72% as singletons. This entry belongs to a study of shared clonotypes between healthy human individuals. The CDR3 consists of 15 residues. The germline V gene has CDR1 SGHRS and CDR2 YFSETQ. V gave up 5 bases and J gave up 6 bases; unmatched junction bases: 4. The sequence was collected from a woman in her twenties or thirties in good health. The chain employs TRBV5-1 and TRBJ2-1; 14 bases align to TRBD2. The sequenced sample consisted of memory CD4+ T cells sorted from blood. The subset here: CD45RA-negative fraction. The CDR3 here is CASRLGLAGANEQFF. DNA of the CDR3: TGCGCCAGCAGACTGGGACTAGCGGGAGCCAATGAGCAGTTCTTC.